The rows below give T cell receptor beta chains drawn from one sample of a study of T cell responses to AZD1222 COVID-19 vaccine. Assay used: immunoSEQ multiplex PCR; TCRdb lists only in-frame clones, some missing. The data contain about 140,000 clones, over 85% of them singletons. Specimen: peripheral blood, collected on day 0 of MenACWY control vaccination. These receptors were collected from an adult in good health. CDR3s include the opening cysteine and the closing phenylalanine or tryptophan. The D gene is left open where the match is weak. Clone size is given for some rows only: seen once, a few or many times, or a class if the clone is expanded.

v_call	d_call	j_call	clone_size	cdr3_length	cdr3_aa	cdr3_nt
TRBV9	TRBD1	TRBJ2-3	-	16	CASSAEDRGVTDTQYF	TGTGCCAGCAGCGCCGAAGACAGGGGGGTCACAGATACGCAGTATTTT
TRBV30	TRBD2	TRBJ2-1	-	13	CAWAGGSYNEQFF	TGTGCCTGGGCGGGGGGGAGCTACAATGAGCAGTTCTTC
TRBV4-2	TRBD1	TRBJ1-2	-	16	CASSQDQGGSTYGYTF	TGTGCCAGCAGCCAAGACCAGGGGGGCTCTACCTATGGCTACACCTTC
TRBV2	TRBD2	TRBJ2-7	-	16	CASSGARALAGGEQYF	TGTGCCAGCAGTGGGGCCCGAGCACTAGCGGGAGGCGAGCAGTACTTC
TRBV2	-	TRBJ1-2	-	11	CASRIGRESTF	TGTGCCAGCAGGATTGGCAGGGAGAGCACCTTC
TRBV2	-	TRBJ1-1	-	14	CASRIPGSNTEAFF	TGTGCCAGCAGAATACCGGGATCGAACACTGAAGCTTTCTTT
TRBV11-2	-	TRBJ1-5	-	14	CASSLSGSDQPQHF	TGTGCCAGCAGCTTGTCGGGGTCCGATCAGCCCCAGCATTTT
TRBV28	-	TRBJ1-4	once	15	CASSLPGTINEKLFF	TGTGCCAGCAGTTTGCCCGGGACAATTAATGAAAAACTGTTTTTT
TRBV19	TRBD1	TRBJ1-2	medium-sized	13	CASSTGQVYGYTF	TGTGCCAGTAGTACCGGACAGGTCTATGGCTACACCTTC
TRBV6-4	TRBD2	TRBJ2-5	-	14	CASSKLAGEETQYF	TGTGCCAGCAGTAAACTAGCGGGAGAAGAGACCCAGTACTTC
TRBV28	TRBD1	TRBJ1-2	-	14	CASRADRGIYGYTF	TGTGCCAGCAGGGCGGACAGGGGGATTTATGGCTACACCTTC
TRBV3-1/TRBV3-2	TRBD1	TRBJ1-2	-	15	CASSPTRDRTYGYTF	TGTGCCAGCAGCCCCACCCGGGACAGGACATATGGCTACACCTTC
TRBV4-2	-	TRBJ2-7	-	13	CASSRGVSTEQYF	TGTGCCAGCAGCCGAGGGGTCTCTACCGAGCAGTACTTC
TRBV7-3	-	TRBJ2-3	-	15	CASSYQRTGTDTQYF	TGTGCCAGCAGCTACCAACGGACAGGCACAGATACGCAGTATTTT
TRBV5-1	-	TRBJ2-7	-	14	CASSYGLGLYEQYF	TGCGCCAGCAGCTACGGGCTAGGTCTCTACGAGCAGTACTTC
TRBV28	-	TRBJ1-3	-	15	CASSSLTQGGNTIYF	TGTGCCAGCAGTTCCCTGACACAGGGTGGAAACACCATATATTTT
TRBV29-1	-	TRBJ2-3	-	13	CSVPVGSTDTQYF	TGCAGCGTCCCGGTGGGTAGCACAGATACGCAGTATTTT
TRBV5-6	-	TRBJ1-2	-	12	CASSIDPGGDTF	TGTGCCAGCAGCATTGATCCCGGGGGGGACACCTTC
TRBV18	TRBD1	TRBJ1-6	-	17	CASSPPGQGPGNSPLHF	TGTGCCAGCTCACCACCGGGACAGGGCCCTGGGAATTCACCCCTCCACTTT
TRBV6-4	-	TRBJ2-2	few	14	CASSDGLDTGELFF	TGTGCCAGCAGTGATGGGTTGGATACCGGGGAGCTGTTTTTT
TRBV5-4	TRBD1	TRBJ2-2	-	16	CASSSRTGRNTGELFF	TGTGCCAGCAGCTCTCGGACAGGCCGGAACACCGGGGAGCTGTTTTTT
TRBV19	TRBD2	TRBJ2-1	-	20	CASSMIAITGTSGSGNEQFF	TGTGCCAGTAGTATGATTGCTATAACCGGGACTAGCGGCTCGGGGAATGAGCAGTTCTTC
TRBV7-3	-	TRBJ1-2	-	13	CASSLTEGYGYTF	TGTGCCAGCAGCTTAACAGAAGGCTATGGCTACACCTTC
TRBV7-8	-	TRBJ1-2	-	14	CASSSRQGKSGYTF	TGTGCCAGCAGCTCCCGCCAGGGGAAGAGTGGCTACACCTTC
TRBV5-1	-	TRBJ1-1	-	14	CASSLGVGPTEAFF	TGCGCCAGCAGCTTGGGAGTGGGGCCCACTGAAGCTTTCTTT
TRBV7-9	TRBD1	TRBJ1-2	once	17	CASSYAGTGHPVNGYTF	TGTGCCAGCAGCTATGCCGGGACAGGGCACCCGGTTAATGGCTACACCTTC
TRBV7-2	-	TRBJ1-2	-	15	CASSPPPEGGYGYTF	TGTGCCAGCAGCCCCCCCCCGGAGGGGGGCTATGGCTACACCTTC
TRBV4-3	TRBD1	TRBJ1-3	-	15	CASSHGQVSGNTIYF	TGCGCCAGCAGCCATGGACAGGTCTCTGGAAACACCATATATTTT
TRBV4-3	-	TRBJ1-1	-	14	CASSKGTYNTEAFF	TGCGCCAGCAGCAAAGGGACTTACAACACTGAAGCTTTCTTT
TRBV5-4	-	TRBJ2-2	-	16	CASSRTVGQGGGELFF	TGTGCCAGCAGCCGAACGGTCGGGCAGGGGGGCGGGGAGCTGTTTTTT
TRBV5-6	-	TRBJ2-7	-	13	CASSLERTYEQYF	TGTGCCAGCAGCTTGGAGCGTACCTACGAGCAGTACTTC
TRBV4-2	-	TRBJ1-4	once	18	CASSQDPGGGAGNEKLFF	TGTGCCAGCAGCCAAGATCCCGGGGGCGGGGCGGGTAATGAAAAACTGTTTTTT
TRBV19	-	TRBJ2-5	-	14	CASSILLYQETQYF	TGTGCCAGTAGTATATTACTCTACCAAGAGACCCAGTACTTC
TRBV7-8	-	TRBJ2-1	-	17	CASTTYGGVGSYNEQFF	TGTGCCAGCACCACCTACGGGGGAGTTGGCTCCTACAATGAGCAGTTCTTC
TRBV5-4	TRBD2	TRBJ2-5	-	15	CASSSLAGDQETQYF	TGTGCCAGCAGCTCACTAGCGGGGGACCAAGAGACCCAGTACTTC
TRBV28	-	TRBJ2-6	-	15	CASGSRAAGMGVLTF	TGTGCCAGCGGCTCAAGGGCCGCAGGAATGGGCGTCCTGACTTTC
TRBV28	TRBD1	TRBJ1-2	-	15	CASIRQGADFYGYTF	TGTGCCAGCATTAGACAGGGGGCTGACTTTTATGGCTACACCTTC
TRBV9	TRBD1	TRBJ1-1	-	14	CASSVGQGGTEAFF	TGTGCCAGCAGCGTTGGACAGGGAGGCACTGAAGCTTTCTTT